This entry is about one T cell receptor beta chain. The data derive from a study of blood T cell repertoires in COVID-19. Overall study: COVID-19 samples, acute and convalescent, were from the United States, Italy and Spain. PBMCs, B-cell-depleted T cells, or T cells provided the cDNA or gDNA that made up the material.

Germline V gene data show CDR1 as SGHTS and CDR2 as YDEGEE. The CDR3 has 15 amino acids. Germline trimming cut 4 bases from V and 4 bases from J; bases unmatched to any gene: 6. How the authors handled the data: Reference gene primer amplification yielded estimated nucleated cell counts. Some clones are missing from TCRdb's copy, which holds only in-frame ones; the method was immunoSEQ multiplex PCR. V, J and clone size are taken as reported in that table, and D and trimming were inferred from the DNA itself. Here the sample spans roughly 300,000 clones, approximately 85% being singletons. This sequence joins TRBV5-8 and TRBJ2-3; TRBD2 aligns across 10 bases. The sequence came from a human donor in a cohort sampled during active COVID-19. The sample comprised peripheral blood. Here the CDR3 DNA reads TGTGCCAGCAGCAAGCGGGGGGGCAGCCCAGATACGCAGTATTTT. Translated, it gives CASSKRGGSPDTQYF.